This T cell receptor beta chain was recovered during a study of shared clonotypes between healthy human individuals. Findings of the study overall: The sole specimen, blood, was sampled, and tissue repertoires likely differ.

The table came from immunoSEQ multiplex PCR; TCRdb's copy has only in-frame clones and leaves some out. The table records hundreds of thousands of clones, 92% of them present only once. Germline-derived CDR1 and CDR2 are MNHEY and SMNVEV (reference sequence). The CDR3 runs to 14 residues. The ends were cut back, 3 bases at V and 3 bases at J, with 12 bases in the middle. CD45RO-negative cells were positively selected for CCR7, leaving out terminally differentiated effector memory CD45RA+ cells. On this clone: Its matching antigen is unknown.

The chain has TRBV27 and TRBJ2-7, with D perhaps matching TRBD2 (6 bases). Sample: naive CD8+ T cells sorted from blood. This sequence was found in a man aged 25-45 years in good health. In DNA form, the CDR3 reads TGTGCCAGCAGTTTCGGGAGAAGTCTCTACGAGCAGTACTTC. Its protein product is CASSFGRSLYEQYF.